Presented here are 25 T cell receptor beta chains from one specimen sequenced in a study of OX40 agonist ivuxolimab in advanced cancers. Profiled with immunoSEQ multiplex PCR; TCRdb holds only in-frame clones, not every one. The sample yields over 85,000 clones, approximately 90% seen once. Sample: CD4+ or CD8+ T cells sorted from blood, taken in a trial of the OX40 agonist ivuxolimab. All receptors derive from an adult with an advanced solid tumor such as melanoma, head and neck, liver or kidney cancer.

The chain uses TRBV7-2 and TRBJ1-1; D might be TRBD1 (5 bases). The ends were cut back, 5 bases at V and 10 bases at J, with 23 bases in the middle. Germline CDR1 is SGHTA and CDR2 is FQGNSA. CDR3 size: 15 residues. The CDR3 region has the DNA TGTGCCAGCAGCACCACTTTATCGGGAGCTAGGGGAGCTTTCTTT. It encodes CASSTTLSGARGAFF.

The sample holds a few counts of this clone. The chain links TRBV28 to TRBJ1-2, with D unclear. The CDR3 contains 13 residues. Trimming left V 9 bases short and J 4 bases short, with 15 bases between. Germline V gene sequence: CDR1 MDHEN, CDR2 SYDVKM. The CDR3 DNA follows: TGTGCCAGTTGGACGGGGTTATCCTATGGCTACACCTTC. Translated, it gives CASWTGLSYGYTF.

The chain is built from TRBV4-2 and TRBJ2-1; a possible D gene is TRBD2 (7 bases). The ends were cut back, 1 base at V and 6 bases at J, with 13 bases in the middle. CDR3 length equals 15 residues. Germline V CDR1 and CDR2: LGHNA, YNFKEQ. The CDR3 DNA sequence: TGTGCCAGCAGCCAAGTGGGGGGGCGGAGCAATGAGCAGTTCTTC. It is translated as CASSQVGGRSNEQFF.

The rearrangement links TRBV18 to TRBJ1-5; 11 bases align to TRBD1. CDR1 and CDR2 (germline): KGHSH, LQKENI. J was trimmed by 7 bases and V by 0 bases; bases with no gene match: 11. CDR3 length: 18 amino acids. The CDR3 reads CASSPPPVPGTGGQPQHF. The CDR3 region has the DNA TGTGCCAGCTCACCACCGCCGGTGCCCGGGACAGGGGGGCAGCCCCAGCATTTT.

CDR3 region: CASSPLGGRAGTGELFF. The CDR3 bases are TGTGCCAGCAGCCCCCTCGGGGGCAGGGCTGGGACCGGGGAGCTGTTTTTT. The chain recombines TRBV4-2 with TRBJ2-2; tentatively, D is TRBD1 or TRBD2 (6 bases each). The CDR3 sequence is 17 residues long. Trimming removed 4 bases from V and 5 bases from J, with 20 bases in between. CDR1 and CDR2 from the germline V gene are LGHNA and YNFKEQ.

This clone was detected only a few times. The J gene is TRBJ2-2, the V gene TRBV7-2; D unresolved. This CDR3 contains 14 residues. Trimming left V 5 bases short and J 4 bases short, with 11 bases between. Germline assignment: CDR1 SGHTA and CDR2 FQGNSA. The CDR3 sequence: CASSPSWGTGELFF. In nucleotides, the CDR3 is TGTGCCAGCAGCCCATCGTGGGGCACCGGGGAGCTGTTTTTT. Complete variable domain (other parts from reference TRBV7-2 and TRBJ2-2): GAGVSQSPSNKVTEKGKDVELRCDPISGHTALYWYRQSLGQGLEFLIYFQGNSAPDKSGLPSDRFSAERTGGSVSTLTIQRTQQEDSAVYLCASSPSWGTGELFFGEGSRLTVL.

CDR3 loop: CASTPPFGQPQHF. DNA of the CDR3: TGTGCCAGCACTCCCCCGTTCGGTCAGCCCCAGCATTTT. The rearrangement uses TRBV6-6 and TRBJ1-5; D remains ambiguous. The CDR3 runs 13 residues. Germline CDR1 MNHNY, CDR2 SVGAGI (reference sequence). V gave up 7 bases and J gave up 6 bases, with 13 bases separating them.

The J gene is TRBJ1-5, the V gene TRBV6-6; D possibly corresponds to TRBD1 (6 bases). V gave up 4 bases and J gave up 8 bases, with 15 bases separating them. Germline lookup yields CDR1 MNHNY and CDR2 SVGAGI (reference sequence). The CDR3 has 14 residues. CDR3 sequence (DNA): TGTGCCAGCAGTTCCGGACCCGGGGGCAAGCCCCAGCATTTT. Its protein product is CASSSGPGGKPQHF.

This chain uses TRBV11-2 with TRBJ2-2; tentatively, D is TRBD1 or TRBD2 (5 bases each). The ends were cut back, 3 bases at V and 4 bases at J, with 18 bases in the middle. Germline V lookup: CDR1 SGHAT, CDR2 FQNNGV. The CDR3 sequence is 17 residues long. The CDR3 nucleotides read TGTGCCAGCAGCTTGATTGCTGATCGGGGCACCACCGGGGAGCTGTTTTTT. Translating gives CASSLIADRGTTGELFF.

The chain couples TRBV19 to TRBJ1-4, with 9 bases fitting TRBD1. The length of the CDR3 is 16 residues. The germline V gene has CDR1 LNHDA and CDR2 SQIVND (reference sequence). V lost 0 bases, J lost 8 bases, and 7 bases stayed unmatched. The CDR3 nucleotides read TGTGCCAGTAGTATAGAGGCTGGGACAGGGAACGAAAAACTGTTTTTT. Translated, it gives CASSIEAGTGNEKLFF.

CDR3 DNA: TGTGCCATCAGTGGCTCCTTTCTAGGTGGTAAAAACTCCTACGAGCAGTACTTC. Protein sequence: CAISGSFLGGKNSYEQYF. This chain connects TRBV10-3 to TRBJ2-7; the D is unclear. The CDR3 spans 18 residues. V was shortened by 4 bases and J by 0 bases, with 22 bases between the two germline ends. CDR1 is ENHRY and CDR2 is SYGVKD in the germline V gene.

The chain's CDR3 is CASRGGRTYEQYF. CDR3 bases: TGTGCCAGTAGAGGTGGCCGTACCTACGAGCAGTACTTC. The chain is built from TRBV19 and TRBJ2-7; D gene uncertain. This CDR3 contains 13 residues. The germline V and J ends were trimmed by 6 bases and 2 bases, with 11 bases remaining between them. Germline lookup yields CDR1 LNHDA and CDR2 SQIVND (reference sequence).

The rearrangement uses TRBV27 and TRBJ1-1, with D perhaps TRBD1 (5 bases). Germline V CDR1 and CDR2: MNHEY, SMNVEV (reference sequence). Trimming took 4 bases from V and 5 from J, leaving 8 bases between them. The CDR3 spans 12 residues. DNA of the CDR3: TGTGCCAGCAGTTGGGGGGGAACTGAAGCTTTCTTT. Residues: CASSWGGTEAFF.

The V gene is TRBV11-2, the J gene TRBJ2-2; 8 nucleotides agree with TRBD1. Germline values: CDR1 SGHAT, CDR2 FQNNGV. CDR3 length equals 15 residues. Trimming cost V 6 bases and J 1 base; bases outside gene matches: 4. DNA of the CDR3: TGTGCCAGCAGGTTACAGGGGGGGAACACCGGGGAGCTGTTTTTT. It is translated as CASRLQGGNTGELFF.

This sequence joins TRBV5-1 and TRBJ1-2; a weak D match, TRBD1 (6 bases). Between the trimmed V and J ends, which lost 0 bases and 2 bases, there was a span of 8 bases. Germline V CDR1 and CDR2: SGHRS, YFSETQ. This CDR3 spans 14 amino acids. In nucleotides, the CDR3 is TGCGCCAGCAGCTTGGACAGGGTGAACTATGGCTACACCTTC. It yields the protein CASSLDRVNYGYTF.

The chain employs TRBV10-3 and TRBJ1-4; TRBD1 is a possible D gene (6 bases). Trimming pared 10 bases from V and 8 bases from J, leaving 14 bases between. Looked up from germline, CDR1 is ENHRY and CDR2 is SYGVKD. The CDR3 is made up of 12 amino acids. The CDR3 protein is CASRGIGEKLFF. The CDR3 DNA reads as TGTGCCAGCAGGGGCATAGGGGAAAAACTGTTTTTT.

The genes are TRBV9 and TRBJ1-3, with D possibly matching TRBD1 (5 bases). The CDR3 has 16 residues. Germline CDR1 SGDLS, CDR2 YYNGEE. V was cut by 0 bases and J by 1 base, with 11 bases left in between. CDR3 residues: CASSVGWGSSGNTIYF. DNA of the CDR3: TGTGCCAGCAGCGTAGGATGGGGGTCATCTGGAAACACCATATATTTT.

The rearrangement links TRBV7-3 to TRBJ2-3; 9 bases line up with TRBD2. V lost 1 base and J lost 0; bases outside the gene matches: 17. The V gene's germline CDR1 is SGHTA and CDR2 FQGTGA. This CDR3 contains 21 residues. The CDR3 is CASSLRGSGGLLTTSTDTQYF. CDR3 nucleotides: TGTGCCAGCAGCTTAAGGGGTAGCGGGGGCCTTCTTACTACTAGCACAGATACGCAGTATTTT.

The chain couples TRBV5-6 to TRBJ1-2, with no clear D. The germline V gene encodes CDR1 SGHDT and CDR2 YYEEEE. The CDR3 has 13 residues. V lost 1 base to trimming and J lost 7 bases, with 11 bases between them. The CDR3 DNA follows: TGTGCCAGCAGCTTGAAGGGATCTATTGGCTACACCTTC. This encodes CASSLKGSIGYTF.

The genes are TRBV5-1 and TRBJ1-4; D is unclear. Trimming pared 4 bases from V and 0 bases from J, leaving 7 bases between. This CDR3 comprises 14 residues. The germline V gene has CDR1 SGHRS and CDR2 YFSETQ. The CDR3 DNA follows: TGCGCCAGCAGCGCTCGATCAACTAATGAAAAACTGTTTTTT. This encodes CASSARSTNEKLFF. The entire variable domain, with the rest obtained from reference TRBV5-1 and TRBJ1-4, is as follows: KAGVTQTPRYLIKTRGQQVTLSCSPISGHRSVSWYQQTPGQGLQFLFEYFSETQRNKGNFPGRFSGRQFSNSRSEMNVSTLELGDSALYLCASSARSTNEKLFFGSGTQLSVL.

J is TRBJ2-7 and V is TRBV4-2; TRBD2 matches 12 bases. J lost 0 bases, V lost 1 base, and 16 bases had no gene match. From germline, CDR1 is LGHNA and CDR2 YNFKEQ. CDR3 length equals 21 residues. CDR3 DNA sequence: TGTGCCAGCAGCCAAGCGGTATCCACTAGCGGGGGGCCACCACGCTCCTACGAGCAGTACTTC. It encodes CASSQAVSTSGGPPRSYEQYF.

The rearrangement joins TRBV5-1 to TRBJ2-3; 10 bases match TRBD1. CDR1 SGHRS and CDR2 YFSETQ come from the germline V gene. The length of the CDR3 is 16 residues. The ends lost 4 bases at V and 1 base at J; junction bases unmatched: 6. The CDR3 DNA is TGCGCCAGCAGCCCGGCCGGGACAGGGGGCACAGATACGCAGTATTTT. Encoded protein: CASSPAGTGGTDTQYF.

This clone came up once. The J gene is TRBJ2-6, the V gene TRBV29-1; 8 bases line up with TRBD1. The CDR3 spans 14 residues. Germline CDR1 SQVTM, CDR2 ANQGSEA. V lost 5 bases to trimming and J lost 3 bases; unmatched junction nucleotides: 3. CDR3 amino acids: CSVQGAGGANVLTF. The CDR3 DNA is TGCAGCGTTCAGGGGGCGGGTGGGGCCAACGTCCTGACTTTC.

V is TRBV21-1 and J is TRBJ2-2; TRBD2, the table's D call, was not compared with the DNA. TRBV21-1 is listed as a pseudogene. The CDR3 length is 16 residues. The DNA of the CDR3 is TGTGCCAGCAGCAGAGGGCGAGGTTCAGACACCGGGGAGCTGTTTTTT. It is translated as CASSRGRGSDTGELFF.

This clone was detected only once. Other DNA sequences in the sample encode the same CDR3. This sequence joins TRBV5-8 and TRBJ1-4; D ambiguous. The CDR3 is 14 amino acids. Germline CDR1 and CDR2: SGHTS and YDEGEE. Trimming cost V 4 bases and J 8 bases, with 15 bases left between them. This CDR3 reads CASSKHPSYEKLFF. Here the CDR3 DNA reads TGTGCCAGCAGCAAACACCCCAGCTACGAAAAACTGTTTTTT.